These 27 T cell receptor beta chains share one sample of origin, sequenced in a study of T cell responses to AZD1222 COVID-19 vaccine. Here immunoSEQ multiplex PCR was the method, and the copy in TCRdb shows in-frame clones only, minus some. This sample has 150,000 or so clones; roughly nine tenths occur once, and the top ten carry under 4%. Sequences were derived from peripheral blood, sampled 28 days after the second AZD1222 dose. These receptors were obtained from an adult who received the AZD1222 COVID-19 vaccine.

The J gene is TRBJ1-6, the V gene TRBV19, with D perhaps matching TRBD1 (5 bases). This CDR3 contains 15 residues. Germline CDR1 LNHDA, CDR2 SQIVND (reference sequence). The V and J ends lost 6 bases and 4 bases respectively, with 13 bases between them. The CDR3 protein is CASRSDSVYNSPLHF. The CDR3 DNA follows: TGTGCCAGTAGATCTGACAGCGTTTATAATTCACCCCTCCACTTT.

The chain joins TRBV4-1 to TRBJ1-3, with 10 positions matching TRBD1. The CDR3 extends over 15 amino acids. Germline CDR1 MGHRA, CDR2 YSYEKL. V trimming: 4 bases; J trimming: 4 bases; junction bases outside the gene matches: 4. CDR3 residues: CASSPGTGVGNTIYF. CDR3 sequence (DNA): TGCGCCAGCAGCCCTGGGACAGGGGTAGGAAACACCATATATTTT.

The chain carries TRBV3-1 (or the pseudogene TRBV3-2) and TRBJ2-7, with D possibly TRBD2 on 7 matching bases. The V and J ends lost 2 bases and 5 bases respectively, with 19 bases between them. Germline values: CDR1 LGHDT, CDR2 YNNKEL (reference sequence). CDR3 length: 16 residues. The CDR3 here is CASSQWSGGAPHEQYF. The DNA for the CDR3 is TGTGCCAGCAGCCAATGGAGTGGGGGGGCCCCCCACGAGCAGTACTTC.

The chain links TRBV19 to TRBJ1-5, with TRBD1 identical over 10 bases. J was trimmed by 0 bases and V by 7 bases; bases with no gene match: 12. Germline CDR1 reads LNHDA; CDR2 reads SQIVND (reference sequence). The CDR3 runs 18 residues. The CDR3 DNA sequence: TGTGCCAGTACCACGTCAAGGACAGGGGGATATAGCAATCAGCCCCAGCATTTT. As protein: CASTTSRTGGYSNQPQHF.

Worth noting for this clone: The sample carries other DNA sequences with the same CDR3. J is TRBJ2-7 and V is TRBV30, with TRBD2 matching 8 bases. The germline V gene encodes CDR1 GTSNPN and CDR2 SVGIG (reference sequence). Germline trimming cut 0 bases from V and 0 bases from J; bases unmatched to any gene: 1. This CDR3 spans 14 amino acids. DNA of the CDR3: TGTGCCTGGAGTGTCGGGGGGGGCTCCTACGAGCAGTACTTC. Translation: CAWSVGGGSYEQYF.

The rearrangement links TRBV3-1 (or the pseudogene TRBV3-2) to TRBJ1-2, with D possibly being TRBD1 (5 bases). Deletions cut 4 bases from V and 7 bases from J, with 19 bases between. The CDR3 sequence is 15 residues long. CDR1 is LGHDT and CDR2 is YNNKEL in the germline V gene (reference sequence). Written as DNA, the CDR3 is TGTGCCAGCAGCCCCTTAGACCAGGGCTTGGGTGGCTACACCTTC. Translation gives CASSPLDQGLGGYTF.

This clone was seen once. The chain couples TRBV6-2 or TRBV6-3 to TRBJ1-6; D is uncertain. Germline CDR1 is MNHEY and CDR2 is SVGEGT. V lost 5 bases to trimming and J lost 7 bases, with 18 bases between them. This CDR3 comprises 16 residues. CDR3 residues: CASSHLAELLNSPLHF. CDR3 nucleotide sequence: TGTGCCAGCAGTCACCTCGCAGAACTCCTAAATTCACCCCTCCACTTT.

CDR3 coding DNA: TGTGCCAGCAGCTCGGGTTGGGCAGGGGGTATATACAATGAGCAGTTCTTC. Translating it yields CASSSGWAGGIYNEQFF. V gene TRBV7-9 combines with J gene TRBJ2-1; TRBD1 matches 7 bases. J lost 4 bases, V lost 4 bases, and 13 bases had no gene match. Per the germline V gene, CDR1 is SEHNR and CDR2 is FQNEAQ (reference sequence). The CDR3 consists of 17 residues.

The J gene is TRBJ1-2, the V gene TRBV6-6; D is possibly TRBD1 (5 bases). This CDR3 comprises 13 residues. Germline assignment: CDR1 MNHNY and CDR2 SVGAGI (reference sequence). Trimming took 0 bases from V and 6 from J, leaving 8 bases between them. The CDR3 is CASSYSSGDGYTF. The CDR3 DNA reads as TGTGCCAGCAGTTACTCGTCGGGGGATGGCTACACCTTC.

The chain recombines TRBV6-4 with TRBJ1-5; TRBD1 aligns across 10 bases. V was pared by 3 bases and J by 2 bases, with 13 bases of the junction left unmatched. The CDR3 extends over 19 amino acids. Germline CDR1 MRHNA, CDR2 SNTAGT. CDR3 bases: TGTGCCAGCAGTGATCCAGGGACAGGGGTTGTCCCGGGCAATCAGCCCCAGCATTTT. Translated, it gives CASSDPGTGVVPGNQPQHF.

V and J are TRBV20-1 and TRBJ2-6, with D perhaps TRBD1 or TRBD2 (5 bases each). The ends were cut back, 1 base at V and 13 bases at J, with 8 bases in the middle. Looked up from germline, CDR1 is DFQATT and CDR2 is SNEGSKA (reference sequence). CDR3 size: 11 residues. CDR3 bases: TGCAGTGCTAGAGTCGAGGGGGTCCTGACTTTC. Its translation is CSARVEGVLTF.

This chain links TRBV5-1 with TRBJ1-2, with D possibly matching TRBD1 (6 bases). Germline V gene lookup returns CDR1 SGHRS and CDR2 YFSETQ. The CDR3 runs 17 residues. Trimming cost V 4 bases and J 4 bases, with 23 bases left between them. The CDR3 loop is CASSPLLYRERGYGYTF. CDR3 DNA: TGCGCCAGCAGCCCACTTTTGTACAGGGAGCGGGGCTATGGCTACACCTTC.

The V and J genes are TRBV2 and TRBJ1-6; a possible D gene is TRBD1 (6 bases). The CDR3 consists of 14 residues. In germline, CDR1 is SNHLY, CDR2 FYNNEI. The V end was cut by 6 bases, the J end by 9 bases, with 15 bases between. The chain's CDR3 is CASRAGTPGSPLHF. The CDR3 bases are TGTGCCAGCAGGGCCGGGACACCGGGTTCACCCCTCCACTTT.

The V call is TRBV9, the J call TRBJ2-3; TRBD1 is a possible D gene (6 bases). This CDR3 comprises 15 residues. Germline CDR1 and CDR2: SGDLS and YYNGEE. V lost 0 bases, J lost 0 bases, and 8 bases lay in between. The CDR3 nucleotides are TGTGCCAGCAGCGTAGTGAGGGGGAGCACAGATACGCAGTATTTT. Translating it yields CASSVVRGSTDTQYF.

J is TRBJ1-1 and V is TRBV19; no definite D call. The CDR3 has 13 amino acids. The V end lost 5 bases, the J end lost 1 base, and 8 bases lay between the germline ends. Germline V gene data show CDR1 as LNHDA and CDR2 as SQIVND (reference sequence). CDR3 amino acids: CASSWTQNTEAFF. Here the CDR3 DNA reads TGTGCCAGTAGTTGGACTCAGAACACTGAAGCTTTCTTT.

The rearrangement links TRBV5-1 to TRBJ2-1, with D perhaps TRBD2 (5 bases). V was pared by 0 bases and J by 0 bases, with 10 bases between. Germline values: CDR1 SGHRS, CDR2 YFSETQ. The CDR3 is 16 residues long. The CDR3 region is CASSLEGVYSYNEQFF. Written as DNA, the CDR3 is TGCGCCAGCAGCTTGGAGGGAGTCTACTCCTACAATGAGCAGTTCTTC.

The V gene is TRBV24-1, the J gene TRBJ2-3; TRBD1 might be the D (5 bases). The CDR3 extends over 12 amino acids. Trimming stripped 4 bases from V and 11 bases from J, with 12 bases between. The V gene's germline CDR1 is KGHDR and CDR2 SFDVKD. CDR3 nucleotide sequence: TGTGCCACCAGTGACCCCGGACACAAGCAGTATTTT. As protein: CATSDPGHKQYF.

The CDR3 protein is CASSQRGGAWDTQYF. The CDR3 nucleotides are TGTGCCAGCAGCCAGCGGGGGGGCGCCTGGGATACGCAGTATTTT. The chain links TRBV3-1 (or the pseudogene TRBV3-2) to TRBJ2-3; 9 bases fit TRBD2. Germline CDR1 reads LGHDT; CDR2 reads YNNKEL (reference sequence). The CDR3 consists of 15 residues. The J segment lost 6 bases and the V segment lost 3 bases, leaving 7 bases of the junction unmatched.

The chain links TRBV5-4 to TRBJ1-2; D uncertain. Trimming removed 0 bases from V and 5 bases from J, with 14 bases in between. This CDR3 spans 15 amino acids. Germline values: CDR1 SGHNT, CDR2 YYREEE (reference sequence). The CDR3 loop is CASSLDQSSPYGYTF. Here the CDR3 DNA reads TGTGCCAGCAGCTTGGACCAGTCCTCCCCGTATGGCTACACCTTC.

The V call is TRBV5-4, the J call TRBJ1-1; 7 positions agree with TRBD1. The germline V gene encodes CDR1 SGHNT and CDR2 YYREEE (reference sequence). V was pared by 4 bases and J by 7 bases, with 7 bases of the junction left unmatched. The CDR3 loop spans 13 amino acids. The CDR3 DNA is TGTGCCAGCAGCATAAGACAGGGTGTTGAAGCTTTCTTT. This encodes CASSIRQGVEAFF. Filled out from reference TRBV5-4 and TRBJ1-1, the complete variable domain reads ETGVTQSPTHLIKTRGQQVTLRCSSQSGHNTVSWYQQALGQGPQFIFQYYREEENGRGNFPPRFSGLQFPNYSSELNVNALELDDSALYLCASSIRQGVEAFFGQGTRLTVV.

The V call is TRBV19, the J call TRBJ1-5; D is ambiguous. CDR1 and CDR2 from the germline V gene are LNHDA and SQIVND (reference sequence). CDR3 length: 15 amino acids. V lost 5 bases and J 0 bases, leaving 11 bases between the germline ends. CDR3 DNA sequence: TGTGCCAGTAGTTCGATGACAATTAGCAATCAGCCCCAGCATTTT. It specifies CASSSMTISNQPQHF.

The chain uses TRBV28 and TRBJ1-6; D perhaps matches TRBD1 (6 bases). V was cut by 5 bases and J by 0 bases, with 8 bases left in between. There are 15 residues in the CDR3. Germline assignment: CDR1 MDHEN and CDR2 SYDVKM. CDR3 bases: TGTGCCAGCAGTGCACAGGGCTCCTATAATTCACCCCTCCACTTT. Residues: CASSAQGSYNSPLHF.

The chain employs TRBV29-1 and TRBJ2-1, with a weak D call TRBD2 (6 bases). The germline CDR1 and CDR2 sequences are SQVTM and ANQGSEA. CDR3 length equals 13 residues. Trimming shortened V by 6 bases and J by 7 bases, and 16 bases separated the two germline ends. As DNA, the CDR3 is TGCAGCGTGGACGGGACTGCGGGAAATGAGCAGTTCTTC. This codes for CSVDGTAGNEQFF.

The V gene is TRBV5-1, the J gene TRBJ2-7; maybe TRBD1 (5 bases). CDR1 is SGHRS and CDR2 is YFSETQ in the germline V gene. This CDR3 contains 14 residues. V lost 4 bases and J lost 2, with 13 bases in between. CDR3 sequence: CASSAGPGTYEQYF. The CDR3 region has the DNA TGCGCCAGCAGCGCCGGTCCAGGGACCTACGAGCAGTACTTC.

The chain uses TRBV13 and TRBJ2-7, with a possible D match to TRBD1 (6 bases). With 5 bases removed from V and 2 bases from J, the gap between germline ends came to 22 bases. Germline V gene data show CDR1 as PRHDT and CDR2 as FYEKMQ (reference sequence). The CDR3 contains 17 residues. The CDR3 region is CASSPQPMGHRTYEQYF. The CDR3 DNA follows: TGTGCCAGCAGCCCACAACCGATGGGACATAGAACCTACGAGCAGTACTTC. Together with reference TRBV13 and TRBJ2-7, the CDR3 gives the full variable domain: AAGVIQSPRHLIKEKRETATLKCYPIPRHDTVYWYQQGPGQDPQFLISFYEKMQSDKGSIPDRFSAQQFSDYHSELNMSSLELGDSALYFCASSPQPMGHRTYEQYFGPGTRLTVT.

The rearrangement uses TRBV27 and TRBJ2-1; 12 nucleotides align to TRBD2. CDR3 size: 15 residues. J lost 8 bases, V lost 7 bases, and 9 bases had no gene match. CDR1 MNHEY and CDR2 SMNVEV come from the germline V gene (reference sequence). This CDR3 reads CASKLLAGGWYEQFF. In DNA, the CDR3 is TGTGCCAGCAAACTGCTAGCGGGGGGGTGGTATGAGCAGTTCTTC.

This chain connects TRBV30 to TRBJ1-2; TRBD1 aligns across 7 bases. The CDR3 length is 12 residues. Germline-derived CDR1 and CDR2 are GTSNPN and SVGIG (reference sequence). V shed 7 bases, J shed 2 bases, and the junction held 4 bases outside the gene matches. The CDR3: CAFYRGNYGYTF. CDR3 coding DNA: TGTGCCTTCTACAGGGGCAACTATGGCTACACCTTC.